Listed below are T cell receptor beta chains from one sample, sequenced in a study of blood T cell repertoires in COVID-19. Libraries were prepared by immunoSEQ multiplex PCR; TCRdb keeps only in-frame clonotypes and omits some of them. Among about 170,000 clones listed, under 85% were seen once. The sequencing input was peripheral blood. The receptor set was obtained from an elderly man with COVID-19, enrolled during active disease. Each CDR3 is given with its conserved first and last residue. The D gene is left open where the match is weak. The size of a clone is reported for some rows only, either as once, few or many, or as a class for expanded clones.

cdr3_length	j_call	d_call	v_call	clone_size	cdr3_aa	cdr3_nt
16	TRBJ2-3	NA	TRBV4-1	NA	CASSQGNSLPGDTQYF	TGCGCCAGCAGCCAAGGGAATAGCCTCCCGGGAGATACGCAGTATTTT
16	TRBJ1-6	NA	TRBV9	once	CASSARAGAGNSPLHF	TGTGCCAGCAGCGCCCGTGCGGGTGCCGGGAATTCACCCCTCCACTTT
16	TRBJ1-5	NA	TRBV19	NA	CASKETPYHSNQPQHF	TGTGCCAGTAAGGAGACCCCATATCATAGCAATCAGCCCCAGCATTTT
14	TRBJ2-3	TRBD2	TRBV5-8	few	CASGRGYTQDTQYF	TGTGCCAGCGGGAGGGGCTATACCCAAGATACGCAGTATTTT
14	TRBJ1-1	TRBD1	TRBV19	NA	CASRTGQGPTEAFF	TGTGCCAGTAGGACTGGACAGGGTCCCACTGAAGCTTTCTTT
14	TRBJ2-5	NA	TRBV9	once	CASSVGVRHETQYF	TGTGCCAGCAGCGTAGGTGTTAGACACGAGACCCAGTACTTC
15	TRBJ1-2	TRBD1	TRBV7-3	once	CASSLTGQGTYGYTF	TGTGCCAGCAGCTTAACAGGACAGGGGACCTATGGCTACACCTTC
14	TRBJ2-3	NA	TRBV25-1	NA	CASNRQGSTDTQYF	TGTGCCAGCAATAGGCAGGGTAGCACAGATACGCAGTATTTT
14	TRBJ1-5	NA	TRBV19	NA	CASGIREPHQPQHF	TGTGCCAGTGGGATCCGGGAGCCCCATCAGCCCCAGCATTTT
14	TRBJ1-4	NA	TRBV11-2	once	CASSDWGRGEKLFF	TGTGCCAGCAGCGACTGGGGGCGAGGGGAAAAACTGTTTTTT
16	TRBJ1-1	NA	TRBV28	once	CASRLFSISGNTEAFF	TGTGCCAGCAGGCTCTTCTCGATCTCCGGGAACACTGAAGCTTTCTTT